The entry below describes one T cell receptor beta chain. The ends were cut back, 2 bases at V and 2 bases at J, with 17 bases in the middle. The CDR3 spans 16 residues. The germline CDR1 and CDR2 sequences are SGHDT and YYEEEE. The source of the sample is a study of shared T cell receptors in the human thymus. Sequenced by immunoSEQ multiplex PCR; TCRdb stores in-frame clones only, minus some. Of around 730,000 clones listed, roughly 88% are singletons. The same data also contributed to another study, on human thymus T cells. That report adds: The sample donors, healthy Finnish infants, were having corrective surgery for congenital heart defects. From resections taken during corrective heart surgery, the thymus tissue was obtained. Related work found strong thymic repertoire overlap between unrelated individuals.

This rearrangement joins TRBV5-6 to TRBJ2-7; TRBD2 is a possible D gene (5 bases). The source material was thymocytes. This clonotype was sampled from a girl in the first two years of life with a congenital heart defect. CDR3 sequence reads: CASSFVHHEGAYEQYF. CDR3 bases: TGTGCCAGCAGCTTTGTCCATCATGAGGGCGCCTACGAGCAGTACTTC.